The source of this T cell receptor (beta chain) is a study of T cells in Graves' hyperthyroidism and ophthalmopathy. The blood specimen was taken at initial hyperthyroidism diagnosis, before any ophthalmopathy symptoms. Amplification of TCR beta CDR3 regions used RNA as the template. The HTBI primer set served for first-round RT-PCR of the TCR CDR3. TCRdb ran MiXCR on the multiplex PCR reads and lists one entry per CDR3 protein. The profile shows more than 550,000 distinct CDR3 sequences, about 19% of them singletons. This clonotype came up a few times. Its target is not known. The CDR3 totals 14 residues. Germline trimming cut 3 bases from V and 4 bases from J; bases unmatched to any gene: 5. CDR1 and CDR2 from the germline V gene are DFQATT and SNEGSKA (reference sequence). Study-level findings and limits: Most thyroid clonotypes that were expanded above 0.001 also turned up in blood.

V gene TRBV20-1 combines with J gene TRBJ2-2; 7 positions match TRBD1. The clonotype originates from a woman aged 45-59 years with Graves' hyperthyroidism that later progressed to Graves' ophthalmopathy. Material for sequencing was blood. For the CDR3, the DNA is TGCAGTGCTAGTCTGACAGGGAGCACCGGGGAGCTGTTTTTT. Its protein product is CSASLTGSTGELFF.